This T cell receptor beta chain was documented in a study of T cells in Graves' hyperthyroidism and ophthalmopathy. Study-wide points: Most thyroid-expanded clonotypes above 0.001 were also found in blood.

Hyperthyroidism was newly diagnosed in patients aged 18 to 65 (duration under 2 months). At least ten counts were recorded for this clonotype. Its antigen is unknown. The investigators amplified TCR beta CDR3 regions from RNA transcripts. Researchers ran a first-round RT-PCR on the TCR CDR3 using the HTBI primer set. TCRdb reprocessed the multiplex PCR reads with MiXCR, giving one entry per CDR3 protein. This sample has 300,000 to 400,000 distinct CDR3 sequences, with 13% found just once. This CDR3 has 14 amino acids. Germline CDR1 and CDR2: SNHLY and FYNNEI. V lost 3 bases and J 3 bases, leaving 11 bases between the germline ends.

Material: blood. The source of this sequence is a woman aged 18-29 years with Graves' hyperthyroidism. V is TRBV2 and J is TRBJ1-1; no firm D call. The CDR3 sequence: CASSDRGGDTEAFF. The CDR3 DNA follows: TGTGCCAGCAGTGATCGGGGAGGCGACACTGAAGCTTTCTTT.